This TCR beta chain was captured in a study of CD8 T cells in ankylosing spondylitis. Study-level points and caveats: According to the report, clones linked to the disease were significantly enriched in matched synovial fluid samples taken from ankylosing spondylitis patients. Blood from ankylosing spondylitis patients appeared to carry a characteristic roughly 8-variant TCR beta motif. Reports of some motif variants in reactive arthritis synovial fluid and blood predate this one. Those disease-linked clones were CD8+; they were also relatively rare in peripheral blood.

With regard to this clonotype: Its specificity is unknown.

In germline, CDR1 is MNHNY, CDR2 SVGAGI (reference sequence). The CDR3 runs to 13 residues. V gave up 1 base and J gave up 5 bases, with 8 bases separating them. TCRdb reprocessed the 5' RACE reads via MiXCR and lists one record per CDR3 protein. Seen here are approximately 260,000 distinct CDR3 sequences, over 15% observed once, and the top ten hold around 33%. The chain uses TRBV6-6 and TRBJ2-5; tentative D call: TRBD1 (5 bases). The sequence was collected from a male donor with ankylosing spondylitis or in good health (not recorded which). The specimen was blood, either unsorted or a sorted T cell fraction (not recorded which). The CDR3 nucleotides are TGTGCCAGCAGTTACTTGGGGCTGGAGACCCAGTACTTC. It encodes CASSYLGLETQYF.